This TCR beta chain is drawn from a study of blood T cell repertoires in COVID-19. Study overall: Samples representing acute and convalescent COVID-19 were sourced from the United States, Italy and Spain.

TCRdb keeps only in-frame clones here, not all; method: immunoSEQ multiplex PCR. The data contain approximately 190,000 clones, roughly 84% of them singletons. Material: peripheral blood. The receptor was derived from a woman aged 40 to 55 who had recovered from COVID-19.

The CDR3 loop reads CASSDQTGSRAEAFF. The CDR3 region has the DNA TGTGCCAGCAGCGATCAGACAGGGAGTCGCGCTGAAGCTTTCTTT. The rearrangement links TRBV7-9 to TRBJ1-1, with 7 bases that match TRBD1. The CDR3 is made up of 15 amino acids. The germline V gene encodes CDR1 SEHNR and CDR2 FQNEAQ (reference sequence). V was pared by 5 bases and J by 6 bases, with 12 bases of the junction left unmatched.